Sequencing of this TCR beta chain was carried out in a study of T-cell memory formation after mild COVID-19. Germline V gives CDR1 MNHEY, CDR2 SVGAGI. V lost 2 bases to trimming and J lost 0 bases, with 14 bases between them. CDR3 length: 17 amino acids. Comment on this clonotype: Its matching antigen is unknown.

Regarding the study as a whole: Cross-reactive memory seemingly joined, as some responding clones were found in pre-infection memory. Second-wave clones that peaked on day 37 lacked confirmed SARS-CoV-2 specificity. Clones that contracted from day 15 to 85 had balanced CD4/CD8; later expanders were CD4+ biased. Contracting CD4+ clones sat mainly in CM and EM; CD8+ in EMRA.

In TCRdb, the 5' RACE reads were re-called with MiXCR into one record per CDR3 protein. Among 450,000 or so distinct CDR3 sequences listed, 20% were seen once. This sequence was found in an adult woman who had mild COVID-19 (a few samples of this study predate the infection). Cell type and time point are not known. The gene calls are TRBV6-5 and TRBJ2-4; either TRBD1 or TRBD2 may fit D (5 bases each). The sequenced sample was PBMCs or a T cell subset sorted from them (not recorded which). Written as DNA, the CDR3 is TGTGCCAGCAGTTACGGGGGTTTGTCTCAAGCCAAAAACATTCAGTACTTC. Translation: CASSYGGLSQAKNIQYF.